This passage covers 27 T cell receptor beta chains from one sample sequenced in a study of blood T cell repertoires in COVID-19. Data came from immunoSEQ multiplex PCR; TCRdb stores just in-frame clones and leaves some out. The data show roughly 230,000 clones, 84% seen once. Sequenced input: peripheral blood. The source of these receptors is a woman of 80 years or more with COVID-19, enrolled during active disease.

The chain recombines TRBV2 with TRBJ2-5; D might be TRBD2 (5 bases). V dropped 3 bases and J dropped 2 bases, with 13 bases sitting between them. Per germline, CDR1 SNHLY and CDR2 FYNNEI. The CDR3 spans 15 residues. In DNA form, the CDR3 reads TGTGCCAGCAGTGAGGTCAGGTCGGGGCAAGAGACCCAGTACTTC. Protein product: CASSEVRSGQETQYF.

The rearrangement uses TRBV7-2 and TRBJ2-1; 9 nucleotides agree with TRBD2. V shed 5 bases, J shed 1 base, and the junction held 3 bases outside the gene matches. This CDR3 is 15 amino acids long. Looked up from germline, CDR1 is SGHTA and CDR2 is FQGNSA. For the CDR3, the DNA is TGTGCCAGCAGCCAGGGACTAGCTTCCTACAATGAGCAGTTCTTC. Amino acids: CASSQGLASYNEQFF.

The chain joins TRBV29-1 to TRBJ2-3, with D possibly being TRBD2 (5 bases). V was trimmed by 7 bases and J by 0 bases, leaving 14 bases between them. The V gene's germline CDR1 is SQVTM and CDR2 ANQGSEA. This CDR3 comprises 14 residues. In DNA form, the CDR3 reads TGCAGCGGCCTAGCAGGAACTAGCACAGATACGCAGTATTTT. Translation gives CSGLAGTSTDTQYF.

The chain carries TRBV24-1 and TRBJ2-2, with TRBD1 as a possible D gene (5 bases). There are 14 residues in the CDR3. The germline CDR1 and CDR2 sequences are KGHDR and SFDVKD. V lost 5 bases, J lost 2 bases, and 8 bases lay in between. CDR3 in amino acids: CATSATANTGELFF. CDR3 nucleotides: TGTGCCACCAGTGCGACAGCTAACACCGGGGAGCTGTTTTTT.

In this sample, this clone turned up a few times. The chain combines TRBV6-5 with TRBJ2-7; D call uncertain. The CDR3 totals 13 residues. Germline CDR1 reads MNHEY; CDR2 reads SVGAGI. V was shortened by 9 bases and J by 1 base, with 13 bases between the two germline ends. The CDR3: CASIKTMSYEQYV. In nucleotides, the CDR3 is TGTGCCAGTATTAAAACAATGTCCTACGAGCAGTACGTC.

The J gene is TRBJ1-2, the V gene TRBV28; 8 bases are shared with TRBD1. The CDR3 is made up of 13 amino acids. Losses at the gene ends were 6 bases for V and 6 bases for J; bases not matched to a gene: 6. The germline CDR1 and CDR2 sequences are MDHEN and SYDVKM. CDR3 DNA sequence: TGTGCCAGCAGGGACAGGGCTGGGGATGGCTACACCTTC. This sequence encodes CASRDRAGDGYTF.

The V gene is TRBV6-4, the J gene TRBJ1-1, with D uncertain. With 2 bases removed from V and 7 bases from J, the gap between germline ends came to 14 bases. Germline V gives CDR1 MRHNA, CDR2 SNTAGT. The CDR3 is made up of 14 amino acids. In DNA form, the CDR3 reads TGTGCCAGCAGTGACAACAGTAAGCAGAGTGAAGCTTTCTTT. Translating gives CASSDNSKQSEAFF.

The chain joins TRBV5-6 to TRBJ2-3, with D maybe TRBD2 (7 bases). Germline V CDR1 and CDR2: SGHDT, YYEEEE. This CDR3 region has 16 residues. The ends were cut back, 3 bases at V and 3 bases at J, with 17 bases in the middle. The CDR3, as DNA: TGTGCCAGCAGCTCCGGAGGGGGGGGAAGGACAGATACGCAGTATTTT. Translating it yields CASSSGGGGRTDTQYF.

This clone was detected a few times. The rearrangement uses TRBV24-1 and TRBJ1-2, with 9 bases lining up with TRBD1. The germline gives CDR1 KGHDR, CDR2 SFDVKD. V lost 0 bases to trimming and J lost 7 bases; unmatched junction nucleotides: 5. The CDR3 has 15 amino acids. DNA for the CDR3: TGTGCCACCAGTGATTTGACAGGGGGCGCGGGTGGCTACACCTTC. Amino acids: CATSDLTGGAGGYTF.

The CDR3 bases are TGTGCCAGCAGCGAAGGGACAGTGAACTACGAGCAGTACTTC. It translates to CASSEGTVNYEQYF. V gene TRBV7-2 combines with J gene TRBJ2-7; 7 bases match TRBD1. After removal of 5 bases from V and 3 bases from J, the junction contained 7 bases not matched to a gene. The CDR3 has 14 residues. Per the germline V gene, CDR1 is SGHTA and CDR2 is FQGNSA.

The rearrangement links TRBV18 to TRBJ1-6, with 8 bases that match TRBD1. Germline lookup yields CDR1 KGHSH and CDR2 LQKENI. The CDR3 runs to 16 residues. V lost 3 bases and J lost 5; bases outside the gene matches: 6. The DNA of the CDR3 is TGTGCCAGCTCACCGCAACCGGGACAGGATAATTCACCCCTCCACTTT. Its protein product is CASSPQPGQDNSPLHF.

This rearrangement joins TRBV19 to TRBJ1-5, with 7 bases lining up with TRBD1. J lost 2 bases, V lost 6 bases, and 4 bases had no gene match. This CDR3 is built from 14 residues. Germline V gives CDR1 LNHDA, CDR2 SQIVND (reference sequence). This chain's CDR3 is CASRQDRGNQPQHF. The CDR3 DNA sequence: TGTGCCAGTAGGCAAGACAGGGGCAATCAGCCCCAGCATTTT.

The chain couples TRBV2 to TRBJ2-5, with D possibly TRBD1 on 6 matching bases. The V end was cut by 7 bases, the J end by 5 bases, with 11 bases between. There are 12 residues in the CDR3. Germline V gene sequence: CDR1 SNHLY, CDR2 FYNNEI. The CDR3 DNA reads as TGTGCCAGCAAGAGGGGGACGGAGACCCAGTACTTC. It is translated as CASKRGTETQYF.

V and J are TRBV4-1 and TRBJ2-7, with 9 bases that match TRBD2. J lost 3 bases, V lost 5 bases, and 17 bases had no gene match. The CDR3 is made up of 18 amino acids. CDR1 is MGHRA and CDR2 is YSYEKL in the germline V gene. DNA of the CDR3: TGCGCCAGCAGCTTAAAAACTAGCGGGCCGATTGATTACTACGAGCAGTACTTC. It yields the protein CASSLKTSGPIDYYEQYF.

V gene TRBV28 combines with J gene TRBJ1-6; the D gene is possibly TRBD1 (6 bases). V was clipped by 5 bases and J by 12 bases, with 11 bases between them. Germline V gives CDR1 MDHEN, CDR2 SYDVKM. The CDR3 loop spans 12 amino acids. This CDR3 reads CASSIDRLPLHF. The CDR3 DNA reads TGTGCCAGCAGTATTGACAGGCTACCCCTCCACTTT.

The chain couples TRBV5-1 to TRBJ2-2; the D is unclear. The V end was cut by 4 bases, the J end by 0 bases, with 10 bases between. The CDR3 loop spans 15 amino acids. Looked up from germline, CDR1 is SGHRS and CDR2 is YFSETQ. CDR3 amino acids: CASSALSANTGELFF. The CDR3 DNA sequence: TGCGCCAGCAGCGCCCTAAGCGCGAACACCGGGGAGCTGTTTTTT.

This rearrangement joins TRBV20-1 to TRBJ2-3; 8 nucleotides match TRBD1. The germline V gene encodes CDR1 DFQATT and CDR2 SNEGSKA (reference sequence). There are 14 residues in the CDR3. Unmatched junction bases numbered 6, after V lost 3 bases and J lost 4 bases. In DNA, the CDR3 is TGCAGTGCTAGTTCCAGGGGGCCCTCAGATACGCAGTATTTT. Translated, it gives CSASSRGPSDTQYF.

V gene TRBV30 combines with J gene TRBJ1-4; 8 nucleotides align to TRBD1. Germline-derived CDR1 and CDR2 are GTSNPN and SVGIG (reference sequence). The CDR3 loop spans 12 amino acids. Trimming at V came to 1 base and at J to 8 bases, leaving 0 bases not matched to a gene. The CDR3 spells CAWSGQGEKLFF. DNA of the CDR3: TGTGCCTGGAGTGGACAGGGGGAAAAACTGTTTTTT.

The V and J genes are TRBV4-2 and TRBJ1-1; possibly TRBD1 for D (5 bases). This CDR3 has 14 residues. The V end was cut by 8 bases, the J end by 3 bases, with 16 bases between. Looked up from germline, CDR1 is LGHNA and CDR2 is YNFKEQ. In DNA, the CDR3 is TGTGCCAGCTGTGAAACAGGCGTATACACTGAAGCTTTCTTT. Its protein product is CASCETGVYTEAFF.

J is TRBJ1-1 and V is TRBV10-1; tentatively, D is TRBD1 (5 bases). The V end was cut by 6 bases, the J end by 0 bases, with 11 bases between. The CDR3 loop spans 14 amino acids. CDR1 WNHNN and CDR2 SYGVQD come from the germline V gene (reference sequence). In DNA, the CDR3 is TGCGCCAGCAGCCAGGGATCTTTGAACACTGAAGCTTTCTTT. Residues: CASSQGSLNTEAFF.

The chain carries TRBV6-2 or TRBV6-3 and TRBJ1-2, with a weak D call TRBD1 (5 bases). V was shortened by 5 bases and J by 6 bases, with 16 bases between the two germline ends. There are 14 residues in the CDR3. In germline, CDR1 is MNHEY, CDR2 SVGEGT. CDR3 amino acids: CASSALWGEDGYTF. The CDR3, as DNA: TGTGCCAGCAGTGCCCTTTGGGGGGAAGATGGCTACACCTTC.

The chain links TRBV30 to TRBJ2-2, with D possibly being TRBD1 (6 bases). The CDR3 extends over 13 amino acids. The germline CDR1 and CDR2 sequences are GTSNPN and SVGIG (reference sequence). The V end lost 3 bases, the J end lost 8 bases, and 13 bases lay between the germline ends. In DNA, the CDR3 is TGTGCCTGGAGGGAACAGGGAGCGGGGGAGCTGTTTTTT. It is translated as CAWREQGAGELFF.

The V call is TRBV11-2, the J call TRBJ1-1; possibly TRBD1 for D (5 bases). The CDR3 sequence is 13 residues long. CDR1 is SGHAT and CDR2 is FQNNGV in the germline V gene. Trimming removed 1 base at V and 3 bases at J, with 6 bases between. The CDR3 region has the DNA TGTGCCAGCAGCTTAGCGGGGGACACTGAAGCTTTCTTT. Its translation: CASSLAGDTEAFF.

V usage is TRBV18 and J usage is TRBJ1-5; D may be TRBD1 (6 bases). V lost 0 bases to trimming and J lost 6 bases, with 12 bases between them. Germline V gene data show CDR1 as KGHSH and CDR2 as LQKENI. CDR3 length: 15 amino acids. In DNA, the CDR3 is TGTGCCAGCTCACCACCAGGGGGAGAAGTTCAGCCCCAGCATTTT. Amino acids: CASSPPGGEVQPQHF.

The chain has TRBV5-1 and TRBJ2-2, with TRBD1 identical over 9 bases. The CDR3 has 14 amino acids. V shed 3 bases, J shed 4 bases, and the junction held 1 base outside the gene matches. Germline V gene lookup returns CDR1 SGHRS and CDR2 YFSETQ. In DNA, the CDR3 is TGCGCCAGCAGCTCGGGACAGGGCACCGGGGAGCTGTTTTTT. Amino acid sequence: CASSSGQGTGELFF.

The chain carries TRBV29-1 and TRBJ1-2, with TRBD1 matching over 7 bases. The CDR3 length is 13 residues. Unmatched junction bases numbered 4, after V lost 4 bases and J lost 2 bases. Germline V gene sequence: CDR1 SQVTM, CDR2 ANQGSEA. The CDR3 reads CSVVEGANYGYTF. CDR3 bases: TGCAGCGTTGTAGAGGGGGCGAACTATGGCTACACCTTC.

V is TRBV24-1 and J is TRBJ1-1; D is unclear. CDR3 length: 15 amino acids. The V and J ends lost 7 bases and 0 bases respectively, with 14 bases between them. Looked up from germline, CDR1 is KGHDR and CDR2 is SFDVKD. The CDR3: CATRAGGGMNTEAFF. The CDR3, as DNA: TGTGCCACCAGGGCAGGCGGCGGGATGAACACTGAAGCTTTCTTT.